A selection of T cell receptor beta chains follows, all from one sample in a study of T cells in Graves' hyperthyroidism and ophthalmopathy. TCRdb ran MiXCR on the multiplex PCR reads and lists one entry per CDR3 protein. The table lists 75,000 to 100,000 distinct CDR3 sequences, 51% of them singletons, with 25% to 30% in the top ten. The sample consisted of blood. Every receptor here comes from a woman in her thirties or forties with Graves' hyperthyroidism. CDR3s include the opening cysteine and the closing phenylalanine or tryptophan. The order of the fields is J gene, D gene, V gene, clone size, CDR3 DNA, CDR3 protein. A D gene is named only where the DNA matches it firmly. The size of a clone is reported for some rows only, either as once, few or many, or as a class for expanded clones.

J gene: TRBJ2-6; D gene: .; V gene: TRBV7-2; clone size: .; CDR3 DNA: .; CDR3 protein: CASSQRRGRVATGTEAF
J gene: TRBJ2-2; D gene: .; V gene: TRBV7-3; clone size: medium-sized; CDR3 DNA: TGTGCCAGCAGCTCACGGTCAGGAGGGACCGGGGAGCTGTTTTTT; CDR3 protein: CASSSRSGGTGELFF
J gene: TRBJ1-1; D gene: .; V gene: TRBV20-1; clone size: many; CDR3 DNA: TGCAGTGCTAGGGGACTGTTCTTT; CDR3 protein: CSARGLFF
J gene: TRBJ2-7; D gene: .; V gene: TRBV7-9; clone size: many; CDR3 DNA: TGTGCCAGCAGCCCCGACGCGTACGAGCAGTACTTC; CDR3 protein: CASSPDAYEQYF
J gene: TRBJ2-7; D gene: .; V gene: TRBV10-3; clone size: .; CDR3 DNA: TGTGCCATCAGTGGGGGGGCCCGGGGAATCTACGAGCAGTACTTC; CDR3 protein: CAISGGARGIYEQYF
J gene: TRBJ2-5; D gene: .; V gene: TRBV9; clone size: many; CDR3 DNA: TGTGCCAGCAGAGGTGAAGGGGGGGAGACCCAGTACTTC; CDR3 protein: CASRGEGGETQYF
J gene: TRBJ1-3; D gene: TRBD1; V gene: TRBV7-8; clone size: .; CDR3 DNA: TGTGCCAGCAGCTTAGATTGGCAGGGGGCGCGGTTGGGCACCATATATTTT; CDR3 protein: CASSLDWQGARLGTIYF
J gene: TRBJ2-5; D gene: .; V gene: TRBV10-3; clone size: .; CDR3 DNA: TGTGCCGTTGGGGGAGAGACCCAGTACTTC; CDR3 protein: CAVGGETQYF
J gene: TRBJ1-6; D gene: TRBD1; V gene: TRBV5-4; clone size: .; CDR3 DNA: TGTGCCAGCAGCTTGAGACAGGGGTATTCACCCCTCCACTTT; CDR3 protein: CASSLRQGYSPLHF
J gene: TRBJ2-5; D gene: TRBD1; V gene: TRBV2; clone size: .; CDR3 DNA: TGTGCCATCAGTGGAGCGGGACAGGGTGGTAATCAGTACTTC; CDR3 protein: CAISGAGQGGNQYF
J gene: TRBJ1-2; D gene: .; V gene: TRBV5-1; clone size: .; CDR3 DNA: TGCGCCAGCAGCTCACTGGGACGGACCTATGGCTACACCTTC; CDR3 protein: CASSSLGRTYGYTF
J gene: TRBJ2-5; D gene: .; V gene: TRBV6-1; clone size: .; CDR3 DNA: TGTGCCAGCAGTGAAGTCAGGGAGGTCGCAGAGACCCAGTACTTC; CDR3 protein: CASSEVREVAETQYF
J gene: TRBJ1-1; D gene: .; V gene: TRBV5-1; clone size: many; CDR3 DNA: TGCGCCAGCAGCTTGGCCGGTAGCCTGAACACTGAAGCTTTCTTT; CDR3 protein: CASSLAGSLNTEAFF
J gene: TRBJ1-2; D gene: .; V gene: TRBV20-1; clone size: many; CDR3 DNA: TGCAGTGCTAGAGTGGGCGTCCCTGGCTACACCTTC; CDR3 protein: CSARVGVPGYTF
J gene: TRBJ1-1; D gene: .; V gene: TRBV2; clone size: .; CDR3 DNA: TGTGCCATCTCGGGGGGGCAAACTGAAGCTTTCTTT; CDR3 protein: CAISGGQTEAFF
J gene: TRBJ1-4; D gene: .; V gene: TRBV20-1; clone size: .; CDR3 DNA: TGCAGTGTAACGGGAACTAATGAAAAACTGTTTTTT; CDR3 protein: CSVTGTNEKLFF
J gene: TRBJ1-5; D gene: TRBD1; V gene: TRBV19; clone size: once; CDR3 DNA: TGTGCCAGTAGACTTGCCGGGACAGGGAACAATCAGCCCCAGCATTTT; CDR3 protein: CASRLAGTGNNQPQHF
J gene: TRBJ1-2; D gene: .; V gene: TRBV7-8; clone size: many; CDR3 DNA: TGTGCCAGCAGCCAAGGTCAAACAGGGAAAGGCTACACCTTC; CDR3 protein: CASSQGQTGKGYTF
J gene: TRBJ2-5; D gene: TRBD2; V gene: TRBV10-3; clone size: .; CDR3 DNA: TGTGCCATCAGTGATGGCCCCGGGAGGGTCGAGACCCAGTACTTC; CDR3 protein: CAISDGPGRVETQYF
J gene: TRBJ1-6; D gene: .; V gene: TRBV10-1; clone size: .; CDR3 DNA: TGCGCCAGCAGTGCAACAGGGACGGATTCACCCCTCCACTTT; CDR3 protein: CASSATGTDSPLHF
J gene: TRBJ1-2; D gene: TRBD1; V gene: TRBV9; clone size: many; CDR3 DNA: TGTGCCAGCAGACGGACAGGGGATAGCTATGGCTACACCTTC; CDR3 protein: CASRRTGDSYGYTF
J gene: TRBJ2-7; D gene: TRBD1; V gene: TRBV5-1; clone size: .; CDR3 DNA: TGCGCCAGCAGAAACGGACAGGCGACCTACGAGCAGTACTTC; CDR3 protein: CASRNGQATYEQYF
J gene: TRBJ2-1; D gene: .; V gene: TRBV7-9; clone size: few; CDR3 DNA: TGTGCCAGCAGCACCCTGGACAATGAGCAGTTCTTC; CDR3 protein: CASSTLDNEQFF
J gene: TRBJ2-6; D gene: .; V gene: TRBV7-2; clone size: .; CDR3 DNA: TGTGCCAGCAGCTTAGGTAGGTTGATGCCTGAAGCTTTC; CDR3 protein: CASSLGRLMPEAF
J gene: TRBJ1-6; D gene: .; V gene: TRBV20-1; clone size: .; CDR3 DNA: TGCAGTGCTAGAGACCCCCCCGGGATTCAGCCTTATAATTCACCCCTCCACTTT; CDR3 protein: CSARDPPGIQPYNSPLHF
J gene: TRBJ2-5; D gene: TRBD2; V gene: TRBV5-8; clone size: many; CDR3 DNA: TGTGCCAGCAGTGAGGGGCTAGCGGGCTTCCAAGAGACCCAGTACTTC; CDR3 protein: CASSEGLAGFQETQYF
J gene: TRBJ1-2; D gene: .; V gene: TRBV7-2; clone size: .; CDR3 DNA: TGTGCCAGCAGCTTAGGAGGGGGTCTCTACGAGCCCTTCTATGGCTACACCTTC; CDR3 protein: CASSLGGGLYEPFYGYTF
J gene: TRBJ1-2; D gene: TRBD1; V gene: TRBV10-3; clone size: .; CDR3 DNA: TGTGCCATCAGCGGGACAGGGGGTGCGGGCTACACCTTC; CDR3 protein: CAISGTGGAGYTF
J gene: TRBJ2-3; D gene: .; V gene: TRBV2; clone size: .; CDR3 DNA: TGTGCCAGCAGTTACTCCGCTAGCGCCACAGATGCGCAGTATTTT; CDR3 protein: CASSYSASATDAQYF
J gene: TRBJ2-2; D gene: TRBD2; V gene: TRBV9; clone size: many; CDR3 DNA: TGTGCCAGCAGCGTAGACCCGTGGGGAGGGATGGGGACCGGGGAGCTGTTTTTT; CDR3 protein: CASSVDPWGGMGTGELFF
J gene: TRBJ2-5; D gene: .; V gene: TRBV7-8; clone size: .; CDR3 DNA: TGTGCCAGCAGTTTATCTCATCTCCGGTACCAGCAGACCCAGTACTTC; CDR3 protein: CASSLSHLRYQQTQYF
J gene: TRBJ2-1; D gene: .; V gene: TRBV29-1; clone size: .; CDR3 DNA: TGCAGCGCCTGGGACAATGAGCAGTTCTTC; CDR3 protein: CSAWDNEQFF
J gene: TRBJ1-5; D gene: TRBD1; V gene: TRBV5-1; clone size: .; CDR3 DNA: TGCGCCAGCAGCTTCGGACAGGGTTATCAGCCCCAGCATTTT; CDR3 protein: CASSFGQGYQPQHF
J gene: TRBJ1-2; D gene: .; V gene: TRBV10-3; clone size: once; CDR3 DNA: TGTGCCATCAGCATTACAGGGTGCGACGGCTACACCTTC; CDR3 protein: CAISITGCDGYTF
J gene: TRBJ2-2; D gene: .; V gene: TRBV7-8; clone size: many; CDR3 DNA: TGTGCCAGCAGCATTGGGCGGGGCCACACCGGGGAGCTGTTTTTT; CDR3 protein: CASSIGRGHTGELFF
J gene: TRBJ2-2; D gene: .; V gene: TRBV29-1; clone size: .; CDR3 DNA: TGCAGCGTTGAAGGAAGCACCGGGGAGCTGTTTTTT; CDR3 protein: CSVEGSTGELFF
J gene: TRBJ2-7; D gene: .; V gene: TRBV6-2/TRBV6-3; clone size: .; CDR3 DNA: TGTGCCAGCAGTTACTGGGCCATGGACGAGCAGTACTTC; CDR3 protein: CASSYWAMDEQYF
J gene: TRBJ2-3; D gene: .; V gene: TRBV7-8; clone size: many; CDR3 DNA: TGTGCCAGCAGCTCAGCTACAGATACGCAGTATTTT; CDR3 protein: CASSSATDTQYF
J gene: TRBJ2-7; D gene: TRBD1; V gene: TRBV10-3; clone size: few; CDR3 DNA: TGTGCCATCGCCGGACAGGGGGCCCACGAGCAGTACTTC; CDR3 protein: CAIAGQGAHEQYF
J gene: TRBJ1-3; D gene: TRBD1; V gene: TRBV6-1; clone size: .; CDR3 DNA: TGTGCCAGCAGGACAGGGGCGACTGGCTTAAACACCATATATTTT; CDR3 protein: CASRTGATGLNTIYF
J gene: TRBJ1-2; D gene: .; V gene: TRBV25-1; clone size: .; CDR3 DNA: TGTGCCAGCAAAGACAGCGATTATGGCTACACCTTC; CDR3 protein: CASKDSDYGYTF
J gene: TRBJ1-1; D gene: .; V gene: TRBV7-8; clone size: .; CDR3 DNA: TGTGCCAGCAGCCTGCGGGGGGCAGAAGCTTTCTTT; CDR3 protein: CASSLRGAEAFF
J gene: TRBJ1-2; D gene: .; V gene: TRBV15; clone size: .; CDR3 DNA: TGTGCCACCAGCAGCTTCGGGTCCGGGGGCGGGAACTATGGCTACACCTTC; CDR3 protein: CATSSFGSGGGNYGYTF
J gene: TRBJ2-5; D gene: .; V gene: TRBV7-2; clone size: few; CDR3 DNA: TGTGCTAGCAGTCGTGACGGGGCTTCGGGAGAGACCCAGTACTTC; CDR3 protein: CASSRDGASGETQYF
J gene: TRBJ2-7; D gene: TRBD2; V gene: TRBV5-6; clone size: .; CDR3 DNA: TGTGCCAGCAGTTACGGGTGGGCTAGCGGGAGATACGAGCAGTACTTC; CDR3 protein: CASSYGWASGRYEQYF
J gene: TRBJ2-7; D gene: .; V gene: TRBV12-3/TRBV12-4; clone size: many; CDR3 DNA: TGTGCCAGCAGTTTAGCGCACGGGGCCTCCTACGAGCAGTACTTC; CDR3 protein: CASSLAHGASYEQYF
J gene: TRBJ2-7; D gene: TRBD1; V gene: TRBV7-2; clone size: many; CDR3 DNA: TGTGCCAGCGGGATATCCGGGACAGGGTACTACGAGCAGTACTTC; CDR3 protein: CASGISGTGYYEQYF
J gene: TRBJ2-5; D gene: TRBD1; V gene: TRBV20-1; clone size: .; CDR3 DNA: TGCAGTGCTAGATCCGACGCCAGGGGGCTAGAGACCCAGTACTTC; CDR3 protein: CSARSDARGLETQYF
J gene: TRBJ2-5; D gene: TRBD1; V gene: TRBV20-1; clone size: few; CDR3 DNA: TGCAGTGCCCAGGGACAGGGGGGAGAGACCCAGTACTTC; CDR3 protein: CSAQGQGGETQYF
J gene: TRBJ2-5; D gene: TRBD2; V gene: TRBV7-2; clone size: few; CDR3 DNA: TGTGCCAGCAGCCAGACTAGCGGGAGCAGGGAGACCCAGTACTTC; CDR3 protein: CASSQTSGSRETQYF
J gene: TRBJ2-2; D gene: .; V gene: TRBV2; clone size: .; CDR3 DNA: TGTGCCAGCAGGCCGACTGACAGGAACACCGGGGAGCTGCTTTTC; CDR3 protein: CASRPTDRNTGELLF
J gene: TRBJ2-6; D gene: .; V gene: TRBV20-1; clone size: .; CDR3 DNA: TGCAGTGCTATGGAGTGGGGGCTAACTGAAGCTTTC; CDR3 protein: CSAMEWGLTEAF
J gene: TRBJ2-5; D gene: .; V gene: TRBV10-3; clone size: .; CDR3 DNA: TGTGCCATCAGGGTGGAGGCGAACACCGGGGAGACCCAGTACTTC; CDR3 protein: CAIRVEANTGETQYF
J gene: TRBJ1-2; D gene: .; V gene: TRBV7-9; clone size: many; CDR3 DNA: TGTGCCAGCAGCTCCGGAGACCCACAGGGTAGCGGCTACACCTTC; CDR3 protein: CASSSGDPQGSGYTF
J gene: TRBJ1-5; D gene: TRBD1; V gene: TRBV7-2; clone size: .; CDR3 DNA: TGTGCCAGCAGAATACTGTACAGGGGGTATAGCAATCAGCCCCAGCATTTT; CDR3 protein: CASRILYRGYSNQPQHF
J gene: TRBJ1-2; D gene: .; V gene: TRBV7-8; clone size: many; CDR3 DNA: TGTGCCAGCAGCGAGTGGGACACTACTAACTATGGCTACACCTTC; CDR3 protein: CASSEWDTTNYGYTF
J gene: TRBJ2-5; D gene: .; V gene: TRBV5-4; clone size: .; CDR3 DNA: TGTGCCAGCAGCTCGGGGGCGGGAGCAGAGACCCAGTACTTC; CDR3 protein: CASSSGAGAETQYF
J gene: TRBJ2-7; D gene: .; V gene: TRBV7-8; clone size: many; CDR3 DNA: TGTGCCAGCAGTCCCCAGGGCTATAGCTCCTACGAGCAGTACTTC; CDR3 protein: CASSPQGYSSYEQYF
J gene: TRBJ2-7; D gene: .; V gene: TRBV5-6; clone size: many; CDR3 DNA: TGTGCCAGCAGCGGTCGGGGAGGCTTTTCCTACGAGCAGTACTTC; CDR3 protein: CASSGRGGFSYEQYF